This T cell receptor (beta chain) was identified during a study of T cells expressing NK-cell markers. On the study more broadly: Beta-chain profiling covered CD3+CD56+NKG2C+, CD3+CD56+NKG2C- and CD3+CD56-NKG2C+ sorted subsets. Eight donors were sequenced, of whom seven were HCMV-seropositive, while the remaining one was HCMV-seronegative.

With the 5' RACE reads reprocessed, TCRdb shows one record per CDR3 protein and no DNA. The sample holds 300,000 to 450,000 distinct CDR3 sequences. Per germline, CDR1 SGHRS and CDR2 YFSETQ. The CDR3 length is 15 residues. The chain couples TRBV5-1 to TRBJ1-1. Sequenced input: blood T cells: a sorted CD56 or NKG2C T cell subset, CD4+ or CD8+ T cells, or bulk PBMC T cells (not recorded which). The source of this sequence is a man between 18 and 69 years old in good health. Here the CDR3 reads CASSTGRTLRAEAFF.